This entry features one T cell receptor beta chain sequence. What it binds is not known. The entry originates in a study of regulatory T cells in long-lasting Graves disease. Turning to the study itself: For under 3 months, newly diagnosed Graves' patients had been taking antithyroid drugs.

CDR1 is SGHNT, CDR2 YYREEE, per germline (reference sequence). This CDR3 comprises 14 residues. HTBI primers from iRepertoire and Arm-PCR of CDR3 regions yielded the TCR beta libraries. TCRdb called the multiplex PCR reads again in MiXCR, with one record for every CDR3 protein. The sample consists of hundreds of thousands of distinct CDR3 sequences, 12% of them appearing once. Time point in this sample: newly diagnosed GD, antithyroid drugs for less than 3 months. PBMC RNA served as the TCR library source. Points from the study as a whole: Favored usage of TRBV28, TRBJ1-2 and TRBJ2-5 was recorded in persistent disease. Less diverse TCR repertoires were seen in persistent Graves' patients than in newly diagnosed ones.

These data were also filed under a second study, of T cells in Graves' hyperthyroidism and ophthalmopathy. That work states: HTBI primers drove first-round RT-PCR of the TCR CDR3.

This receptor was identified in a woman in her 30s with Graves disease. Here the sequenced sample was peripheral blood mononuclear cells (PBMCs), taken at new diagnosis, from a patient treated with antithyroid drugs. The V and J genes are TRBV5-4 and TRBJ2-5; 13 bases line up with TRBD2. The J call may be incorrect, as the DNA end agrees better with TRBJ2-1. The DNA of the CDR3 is TGTGCCAGCAGCGGACTAGCGGGAGCAGGGGAGCAGTTCTTC. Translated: CASSGLAGAGEQFF.